The 11 T cell receptor beta chains in this list originate from one sample, sequenced in a study of T cell responses to AZD1222 COVID-19 vaccine. Profiled with immunoSEQ multiplex PCR; TCRdb holds only in-frame clones, not every one. This table has 45,000 to 70,000 clones, approximately 86% appearing once. The sequences come from peripheral blood, collected on day 0 of AZD1222 vaccination. These receptors all stem from an adult in good health.

This chain uses TRBV3-1 (or the pseudogene TRBV3-2) with TRBJ1-3; D unresolved. CDR1 is LGHDT and CDR2 is YNNKEL in the germline V gene (reference sequence). V lost 4 bases, J lost 8 bases, and 9 bases lay in between. There are 12 residues in the CDR3. CDR3 coding DNA: TGTGCCAGCAGCCTAAGGTGGGACACCATATATTTT. Translated: CASSLRWDTIYF.

The CDR3 DNA reads as TGTGCCACCGCCTCGGGGACTAGCGGGAGTGGTGAGCAGTTCTTC. Its translation is CATASGTSGSGEQFF. The chain has TRBV19 and TRBJ2-1; 14 bases align to TRBD2. This CDR3 contains 15 residues. V lost 10 bases to trimming and J lost 9 bases; unmatched junction nucleotides: 11. Germline CDR1 is LNHDA and CDR2 is SQIVND (reference sequence).

The chain has TRBV4-2 and TRBJ2-3; TRBD1 matches 9 bases. V was pared by 3 bases and J by 1 base, with 11 bases of the junction left unmatched. The length of the CDR3 is 18 residues. Germline V gene data show CDR1 as LGHNA and CDR2 as YNFKEQ. In nucleotides, the CDR3 is TGTGCCAGCAGCCACCTATCCCAAAACAGGGGGCGCACAGATACGCAGTATTTT. Amino acid sequence: CASSHLSQNRGRTDTQYF.

The chain has TRBV2 and TRBJ2-4, with 9 nucleotides matching TRBD1. Trimming cost V 4 bases and J 4 bases; bases outside gene matches: 2. The CDR3 loop spans 14 amino acids. CDR1 and CDR2 (germline): SNHLY, FYNNEI. In DNA form, the CDR3 reads TGTGCCAGCAGTGCAGGGACAGGGAAAAACATTCAGTACTTC. It yields the protein CASSAGTGKNIQYF. Complete variable domain (other parts from reference TRBV2 and TRBJ2-4): EPEVTQTPSHQVTQMGQEVILRCVPISNHLYFYWYRQILGQKVEFLVSFYNNEISEKSEIFDDQFSVERPDGSNFTLKIRSTKLEDSAMYFCASSAGTGKNIQYFGAGTRLSVL.

The gene calls are TRBV28 and TRBJ2-5, with D unresolved. Trimming left V 3 bases short and J 0 bases short, with 11 bases between. The CDR3 runs 15 residues. Germline assignment: CDR1 MDHEN and CDR2 SYDVKM. This chain's CDR3 is CASSFGLADQETQYF. The CDR3 nucleotides read TGTGCCAGCAGTTTCGGATTGGCGGACCAAGAGACCCAGTACTTC.

The V and J genes are TRBV9 and TRBJ1-1; D is unresolved. The CDR3 is 14 amino acids. Trimming pared 3 bases from V and 0 bases from J, leaving 9 bases between. Per germline, CDR1 SGDLS and CDR2 YYNGEE. The DNA of the CDR3 is TGTGCCAGCAGCGGAGTGGGCTTGAACACTGAAGCTTTCTTT. Translated, it gives CASSGVGLNTEAFF.

This sequence joins TRBV6-4 and TRBJ2-3; 7 positions agree with TRBD2. CDR1 and CDR2 (germline): MRHNA, SNTAGT. The CDR3 runs 15 residues. The trim removed 5 bases at V and 2 bases at J, leaving 7 bases unmatched. The CDR3 is CASSSSSGNTDTQYF. Here the CDR3 DNA reads TGTGCCAGCAGTTCCTCTAGCGGAAACACAGATACGCAGTATTTT.

This chain joins TRBV7-9 and TRBJ2-2, with D possibly being TRBD2 (6 bases). Between the trimmed V and J ends, which lost 5 bases and 1 base, there was a span of 17 bases. CDR1 is SEHNR, CDR2 FQNEAQ, per germline (reference sequence). The CDR3 is 17 residues long. The CDR3 reads CASSPGEDLQNTGELFF. The CDR3 DNA reads as TGTGCCAGCAGCCCCGGGGAGGACTTACAGAACACCGGGGAGCTGTTTTTT.

J is TRBJ2-7 and V is TRBV6-5; maybe TRBD1 (6 bases). Trimming removed 6 bases at V and 3 bases at J, with 15 bases between. Per germline, CDR1 MNHEY and CDR2 SVGAGI. The CDR3 is 14 amino acids. The CDR3 DNA is TGTGCCAGCAGCCCGTCACAGGGACGCTACGAGCAGTACTTC. As protein: CASSPSQGRYEQYF.

This chain links TRBV28 with TRBJ1-2; TRBD1 is a possible D gene (5 bases). Germline CDR1 MDHEN, CDR2 SYDVKM. V was cut by 7 bases and J by 5 bases, with 17 bases left in between. The CDR3 runs to 14 residues. In DNA form, the CDR3 reads TGTGCCAGCACAATGGGGGTGGGGATATATGGCTACACCTTC. Its translation is CASTMGVGIYGYTF.

The CDR3 sequence is CASSIIFLLDREANTEAFF. The CDR3 region has the DNA TGTGCCAGTAGTATCATTTTTTTATTGGACAGGGAAGCCAACACTGAAGCTTTCTTT. This rearrangement joins TRBV19 to TRBJ1-1, with 8 bases identical to TRBD1. The CDR3 covers 19 residues. Trimming cost V 3 bases and J 2 bases; bases outside gene matches: 17. The V gene's germline CDR1 is LNHDA and CDR2 SQIVND (reference sequence).